One sample yielded the 10 T cell receptor beta chains listed below, sequenced in a study of blood T cell repertoires in COVID-19. Generated by immunoSEQ multiplex PCR, the TCRdb table keeps only in-frame clones and is missing some. The data hold 97,000 or so clones, with approximately 90% observed a single time. What was sequenced was peripheral blood. These receptors all stem from a woman between 45 and 60 years old with COVID-19, enrolled during active disease.

By share of the sample, this clone is medium-sized. The V call is TRBV12-5, the J call TRBJ2-7; D gene uncertain. Trimming cost V 0 bases and J 1 base, with 7 bases left between them. Germline V CDR1 and CDR2: LGHNT, FRNRAP. The CDR3 totals 14 residues. This CDR3 reads CASGLVPGSYEQYF. CDR3 nucleotides: TGTGCTAGTGGTTTGGTACCGGGTTCCTACGAGCAGTACTTC.

This chain joins TRBV7-9 and TRBJ2-1; 7 bases are shared with TRBD1. With V trimmed by 0 bases and J by 8 bases, 7 bases remained unmatched. The CDR3 consists of 15 residues. Germline lookup yields CDR1 SEHNR and CDR2 FQNEAQ (reference sequence). CDR3 coding DNA: TGTGCCAGCAGCTTAGCGGGCAGGGGGATGTATGAGCAGTTCTTC. Amino acids: CASSLAGRGMYEQFF.

This chain uses TRBV4-2 with TRBJ2-1; 9 nucleotides align to TRBD2. The CDR3 length is 19 residues. V gave up 4 bases and J gave up 0 bases; unmatched junction bases: 13. From germline, CDR1 is LGHNA and CDR2 YNFKEQ. The CDR3 nucleotides read TGTGCCAGCAGCCCCCGGGGTAGCGGGGGCGACCTCTCCTACAATGAGCAGTTCTTC. Its translation is CASSPRGSGGDLSYNEQFF.

This clone was observed a few times. J is TRBJ2-7 and V is TRBV6-1, with TRBD2 matching over 8 bases. Unmatched junction bases numbered 7, after V lost 2 bases and J lost 4 bases. Germline assignment: CDR1 MNHNS and CDR2 SASEGT. The length of the CDR3 is 15 residues. The CDR3 region has the DNA TGTGCCAGCAGTGAATCCAGCGGGGGCCCGTACGAGCAGTACTTC. It is translated as CASSESSGGPYEQYF.

The gene calls are TRBV30 and TRBJ1-4; D ambiguous. The CDR3 has 13 residues. Germline loops: CDR1 GTSNPN, CDR2 SVGIG (reference sequence). Between the trimmed V and J ends, which lost 1 base and 7 bases, there was a span of 10 bases. This CDR3 reads CAWSAGLTEKLFF. The CDR3 bases are TGTGCCTGGAGTGCAGGATTGACTGAAAAACTGTTTTTT.

The V gene is TRBV4-1, the J gene TRBJ2-7; TRBD2 matches at 11 bases. This CDR3 has 17 amino acids. Germline V gene sequence: CDR1 MGHRA, CDR2 YSYEKL. V dropped 1 base and J dropped 3; count of bases not matched to a gene: 8. CDR3 sequence (DNA): TGCGCCAGCAGCCAAGGCCTTAGCGGGGGGGACGTCTACGAGCAGTACTTC. This translates into CASSQGLSGGDVYEQYF.

The CDR3 protein is CAWSVTGDIQYF. For the CDR3, the DNA is TGTGCCTGGAGTGTCACAGGCGACATTCAGTACTTC. The chain has TRBV30 and TRBJ2-4; tentative D call: TRBD1 (5 bases). Looked up from germline, CDR1 is GTSNPN and CDR2 is SVGIG (reference sequence). The CDR3 length is 12 residues. The V end was cut by 0 bases, the J end by 8 bases, with 8 bases between.

The rearrangement links TRBV5-8 to TRBJ1-2; possible D gene TRBD1, 6 bases. V lost 0 bases and J lost 1, with 13 bases in between. The CDR3 loop spans 16 amino acids. In germline, CDR1 is SGHTS, CDR2 YDEGEE. The CDR3 DNA follows: TGTGCCAGCAGCTTGGGGACAGAACTCGTTAACTATGGCTACACCTTC. It encodes CASSLGTELVNYGYTF. Combining the CDR3 with reference TRBV5-8 and TRBJ1-2 gives the whole variable domain EAGVTQSPTHLIKTRGQQATLRCSPISGHTSVYWYQQALGLGLQFLLWYDEGEERNRGNFPPRFSGRQFPNYSSELNVNALELEDSALYLCASSLGTELVNYGYTFGSGTRLTVV.

The CDR3 is CASRRFVGQGYEQYF. CDR3 in DNA: TGCGCCAGCAGACGTTTTGTGGGACAGGGCTACGAGCAGTACTTC. The rearrangement joins TRBV5-1 to TRBJ2-7; TRBD1 agrees at 9 bases. There are 15 residues in the CDR3. Germline lookup yields CDR1 SGHRS and CDR2 YFSETQ. The trim removed 5 bases at V and 3 bases at J, leaving 9 bases unmatched.

The gene calls are TRBV5-6 and TRBJ2-2; the match to TRBD1 covers 10 bases. The trim removed 5 bases at V and 8 bases at J, leaving 12 bases unmatched. The germline V gene encodes CDR1 SGHDT and CDR2 YYEEEE. CDR3 length: 16 residues. The CDR3 DNA reads as TGTGCCAGCAGGTTGTTAGGACAGGGGGTGCCAGGGGAGCTGTTTTTT. Its protein product is CASRLLGQGVPGELFF.